This T cell receptor beta chain was retrieved from a study of cytomegalovirus exposure and HLA in healthy donors. This clone appeared a few times. Researchers ran the PCR with 60 Vbeta and 13 Jbeta primers. Profiling relied on immunoSEQ multiplex PCR, and the TCRdb table lists in-frame clones only, not all of them. This table holds fewer than 110,000 clones, approximately 76% found once. The sequence was collected from a man aged 18 to 29 in good health and CMV-seronegative. The sequenced sample was PBMCs.

The CDR3 region has the DNA TGTGCCAGCAGTTACTCCGCTAGGGCGGGGGAACTGTTTTTT. It translates to CASSYSARAGELFF. The chain employs TRBV6-6 and TRBJ1-4, with D possibly TRBD1 on 5 matching bases. Trimming took off 0 bases at V and 12 bases at J, with 14 bases between the two ends. The CDR3 consists of 14 residues. CDR1 MNHNY and CDR2 SVGAGI come from the germline V gene (reference sequence).